The rows below give T cell receptor beta chains drawn from one sample of a study of blood T cell repertoires in COVID-19. The assay was immunoSEQ multiplex PCR, and TCRdb's table has in-frame clones only and misses some. Counted here are 85,000 to 100,000 clones, 79% occurring once; the ten biggest clones make up 15% to 20%. The sequenced sample consisted of peripheral blood. Source of these receptors: a woman over 75 with active or convalescent COVID-19. The CDR3 runs from the conserved cysteine through the conserved F or W. The D gene is left open where the match is weak. Clone size, where shown, is once, few, many, or a class for clones that have expanded.

TRBJ2-5,NA,NA,TRBV5-1,TGCGCCAGCAGCCTGCCTCAAGACAGGCAGACGGGGAGCCACCAAGAGACCCAGTACTTC,CASSLPQDRQTGSHQETQYF
TRBJ2-1,NA,NA,TRBV7-6,TGTGCCAGCAGCTCCGTTGAGGTCCGAGCGGGTCGCTCCTACAATGAGCAGTTCTTC,CASSSVEVRAGRSYNEQFF
TRBJ1-2,once,TRBD1,TRBV6-6,TGTGCCAGCAGTGGGACAGGAGCTAACTATGGCTACACCTTC,CASSGTGANYGYTF
TRBJ1-2,NA,TRBD1,TRBV3-1/TRBV3-2,TGTGCCAGCAGCCGGAGGACAGGAAACTATGGCTACACCTTC,CASSRRTGNYGYTF
TRBJ1-4,few,TRBD1,TRBV5-4,TGTGCCAGCAGCTATGGCGGACAGGGCGGTAATGAAAAACTGTTTTTT,CASSYGGQGGNEKLFF
TRBJ1-2,NA,NA,TRBV27,TGTGCCAGCAGTTGGAGAAGGGGCAATGGCTACACCTTC,CASSWRRGNGYTF
TRBJ1-1,NA,NA,TRBV7-9,TGTGCCAGCAGCCGGGAGCTTGAAGCTTTCTTT,CASSRELEAFF
TRBJ2-2,NA,TRBD1,TRBV27,TGTGCCAGCAGTTTATTGGTCGGACAGGGGGTCAAGAACACCGGGGAGCTGTTTTTT,CASSLLVGQGVKNTGELFF
TRBJ2-7,NA,TRBD1,TRBV19,TGTGCCAGTAGAAAACGGACCGGGACAGGGAGTGGCCACGAGCAGTACTTC,CASRKRTGTGSGHEQYF
TRBJ1-6,few,NA,TRBV5-6,TGTGCCAGCAGCTTCCGGGGGTCAGGGTCACCCCTCCACTTT,CASSFRGSGSPLHF
TRBJ2-7,NA,NA,TRBV27,TGTGCCAGCAGTTTATTAGGTACAGGGATCGACGAGCAGTACTTC,CASSLLGTGIDEQYF
TRBJ1-2,NA,TRBD1,TRBV2,TGTGCCAGCTCCTTTTCAGGGGGCTCCCCTGGCTACACCTTC,CASSFSGGSPGYTF
TRBJ1-1,NA,NA,TRBV28,TGTGCCAGCCTGGGGAGGTACACTGAAGCTTTCTTT,CASLGRYTEAFF
TRBJ2-2,NA,NA,TRBV7-9,TGTGCCAGCAGCGGATGGGGGAGGTCCGCCGGGGAGCTGTTTTTT,CASSGWGRSAGELFF
TRBJ2-1,NA,TRBD2,TRBV7-3,TGTGCCAGCAGCCCTTCTAGCGGGGGTTACAATGAGCAGTTCTTC,CASSPSSGGYNEQFF
TRBJ2-7,once,NA,TRBV5-1,TGTGCCAGCAGCTTGGGTGCAGGGGTGGCCTACGAGCAGTACTTC,CASSLGAGVAYEQYF
TRBJ2-5,once,NA,TRBV7-9,TGTGCCAGCAGACCCCGCGACAGGCCGGAAAGCCAAGAGACCCAGTACTTC,CASRPRDRPESQETQYF
TRBJ2-7,NA,NA,TRBV12-3/TRBV12-4,TGTGCCAGCAGTCGTGACACGGCAAGGCAGTACTTC,CASSRDTARQYF
TRBJ1-1,NA,NA,TRBV5-1,TGCGCCAGCAGCTCTCAGGGGAGTGTGGCTGAAGCTTTCTTT,CASSSQGSVAEAFF
TRBJ1-6,NA,NA,TRBV5-1,TGTGCCAGCAGCGCAACAGGCAATTCACCCCTCCACTTT,CASSATGNSPLHF
TRBJ2-7,NA,NA,TRBV5-5,TGTGCCAGCAGCTTGTTGAGAGAGACCTACGAGCAGTACTTC,CASSLLRETYEQYF
TRBJ2-7,NA,TRBD2,TRBV10-2,TGCGCCAGCAGTGCAGCGGGAGTAGACTACGAGCAGTACTTC,CASSAAGVDYEQYF
TRBJ2-7,NA,NA,TRBV27,TGTGCCAGCAGTCCCTCCGGGGCGGGGAGAGGTGAGCAGTACTTC,CASSPSGAGRGEQYF
TRBJ2-7,NA,TRBD1,TRBV11-3,TGTGCCAGCAGCTTAACAGGGGCCGAGCAGTACTTC,CASSLTGAEQYF
TRBJ2-1,NA,NA,TRBV28,TGTGCCAGCAGTTTATCCGCCCAGTTCTACAATGAGCAGTTCTTC,CASSLSAQFYNEQFF
TRBJ1-6,NA,NA,TRBV27,TGTGCCAGCTCGTACCGGGGCGGGGGGGGTCCGAATTCACCCCTCCACTTT,CASSYRGGGGPNSPLHF
TRBJ2-7,NA,NA,TRBV28,TGTGCCAGCAAGGAGGGTCTCCCCTCCTACGAGCAGTACTTC,CASKEGLPSYEQYF
TRBJ2-1,few,NA,TRBV5-4,TGTGCCAGCAGAGTTATGGGTGCTGGACTTGGGGATGAGCAGTTCTTC,CASRVMGAGLGDEQFF
TRBJ2-5,few,NA,TRBV6-1,TGTGCCAGCAGTGAAAGGCAGGCGTACCAAGAGACCCAGTACTTC,CASSERQAYQETQYF
TRBJ2-5,NA,TRBD1,TRBV11-1,TGTGCCAGCAGCCCGAGGGACAGGCGCCAAGAGACCCAGTACTTC,CASSPRDRRQETQYF
TRBJ2-5,NA,NA,TRBV10-2,TGCGCCGGTTTTCGGCAAGAGACCCAGTACTTC,CAGFRQETQYF
TRBJ2-7,NA,TRBD2,TRBV5-1,TGCGCCAGCAGCTTGATAAGCGGGAGGCGGTCCTACGAGCAGTACTTC,CASSLISGRRSYEQYF
TRBJ1-2,few,TRBD1,TRBV29-1,TGCAGCGTTGGGCAGGGGGATGGCTACACCTTC,CSVGQGDGYTF
TRBJ1-1,once,NA,TRBV5-4,TGTGCCAGCAGCTTGGACGTCAGGGACACTGAAGCTTTCTTT,CASSLDVRDTEAFF
TRBJ2-5,NA,TRBD2,TRBV19,TGTGCCAGTAGTAAGGGAGCGGGAGATGAGACCCAGTACTTC,CASSKGAGDETQYF
TRBJ2-7,few,NA,TRBV19,TGTGCCAGTAGTCTCCAAAGGGGCCACTACGAGCAGTACTTC,CASSLQRGHYEQYF
TRBJ2-7,NA,TRBD1,TRBV5-1,TGTGCCAGCAGCTCGGGACAGGGGCCCTACGAGCAGTACTTC,CASSSGQGPYEQYF
TRBJ2-7,NA,NA,TRBV28,TGTGCCAGCAGAACTGACTATCTTACCTACGAGCAGTACTTC,CASRTDYLTYEQYF
TRBJ1-1,NA,NA,TRBV19,TGTGCCAGTAGTAAAGGGGGCACTGAAGCTTTCTTT,CASSKGGTEAFF
TRBJ1-6,NA,TRBD1,TRBV5-4,TGTGCCAGCAGCTCGCTAGGACAGGGCTATAATTCACCCCTCCACTTT,CASSSLGQGYNSPLHF
TRBJ2-1,few,TRBD2,TRBV5-1,TGCGCCAGCAGCGGAGGACTAGCGGGATATAATGAGCAGTTCTTC,CASSGGLAGYNEQFF